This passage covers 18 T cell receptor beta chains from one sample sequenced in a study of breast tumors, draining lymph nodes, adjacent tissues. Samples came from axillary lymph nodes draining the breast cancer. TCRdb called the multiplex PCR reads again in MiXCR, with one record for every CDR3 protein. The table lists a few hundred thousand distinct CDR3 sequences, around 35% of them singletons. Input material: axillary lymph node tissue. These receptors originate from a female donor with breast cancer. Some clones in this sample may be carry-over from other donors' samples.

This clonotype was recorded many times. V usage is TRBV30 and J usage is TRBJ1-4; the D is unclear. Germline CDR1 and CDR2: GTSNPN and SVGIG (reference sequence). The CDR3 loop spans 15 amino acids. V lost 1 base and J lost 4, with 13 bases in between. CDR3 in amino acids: CAWSDGRHNNEKLFF. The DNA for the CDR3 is TGTGCCTGGAGTGACGGGAGACATAATAATGAAAAACTGTTTTTT.

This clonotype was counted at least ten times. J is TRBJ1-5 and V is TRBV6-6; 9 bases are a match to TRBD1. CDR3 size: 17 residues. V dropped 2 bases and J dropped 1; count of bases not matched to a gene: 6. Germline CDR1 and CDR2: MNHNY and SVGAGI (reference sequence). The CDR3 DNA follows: TGTGCCAGCAGTTACAGACAGGGGGAGACGAGCAATCAGCCCCAGCATTTT. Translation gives CASSYRQGETSNQPQHF.

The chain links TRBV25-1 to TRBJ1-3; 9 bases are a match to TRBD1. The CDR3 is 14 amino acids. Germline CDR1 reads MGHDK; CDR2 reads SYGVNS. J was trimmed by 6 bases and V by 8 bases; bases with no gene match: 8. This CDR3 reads CASVMGQGVNTIYF. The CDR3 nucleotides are TGTGCCAGCGTGATGGGACAGGGTGTAAACACCATATATTTT.

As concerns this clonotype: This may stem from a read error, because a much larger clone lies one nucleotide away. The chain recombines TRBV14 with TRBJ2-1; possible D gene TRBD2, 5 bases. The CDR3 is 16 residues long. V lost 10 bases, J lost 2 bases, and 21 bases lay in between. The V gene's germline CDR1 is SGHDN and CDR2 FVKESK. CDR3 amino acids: CANSHGGGSAYNEQFF. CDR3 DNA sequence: TGTGCCAACTCCCACGGAGGAGGTAGCGCCTACAATGAGCAGTTCTTC.

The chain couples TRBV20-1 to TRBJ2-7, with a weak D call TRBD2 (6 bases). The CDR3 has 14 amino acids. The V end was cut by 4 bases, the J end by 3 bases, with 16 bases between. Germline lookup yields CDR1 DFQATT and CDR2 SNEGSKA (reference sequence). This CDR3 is CSATGAGTYYEQYF. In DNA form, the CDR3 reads TGCAGTGCTACCGGGGCGGGGACCTACTACGAGCAGTACTTC.

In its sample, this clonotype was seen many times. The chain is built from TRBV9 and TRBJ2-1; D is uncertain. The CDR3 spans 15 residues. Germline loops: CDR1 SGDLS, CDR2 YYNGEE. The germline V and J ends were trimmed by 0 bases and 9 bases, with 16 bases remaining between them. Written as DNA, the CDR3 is TGTGCCAGCAGCGTAGGTCTGGGCCCCAACGGTGAGCAGTTCTTC. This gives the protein CASSVGLGPNGEQFF.

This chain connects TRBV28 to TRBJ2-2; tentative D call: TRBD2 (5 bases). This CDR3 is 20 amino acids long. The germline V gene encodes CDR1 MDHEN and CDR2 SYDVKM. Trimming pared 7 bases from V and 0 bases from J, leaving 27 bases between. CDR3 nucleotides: TGTGCCAGCACCCCACGGACGGGTTCCCAGCGGTCCTCGAACACCGGGGAGCTGTTTTTT. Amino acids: CASTPRTGSQRSSNTGELFF.

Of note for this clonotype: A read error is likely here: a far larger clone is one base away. The CDR3 DNA reads TGCGCCAGCAGCCTTACCACAGATATGCAGTATTTT. This translates into CASSLTTDMQYF. The rearrangement joins TRBV5-1 to TRBJ2-3; D not certain. Germline assignment: CDR1 SGHRS and CDR2 YFSETQ. The CDR3 runs to 12 residues.

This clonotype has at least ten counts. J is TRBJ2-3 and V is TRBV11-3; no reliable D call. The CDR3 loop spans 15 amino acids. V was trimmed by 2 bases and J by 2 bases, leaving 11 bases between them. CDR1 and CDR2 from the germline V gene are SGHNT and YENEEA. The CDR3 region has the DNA TGTGCCAGCAGCTTACGGTCCCAATCCACAGATACGCAGTATTTT. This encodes CASSLRSQSTDTQYF.

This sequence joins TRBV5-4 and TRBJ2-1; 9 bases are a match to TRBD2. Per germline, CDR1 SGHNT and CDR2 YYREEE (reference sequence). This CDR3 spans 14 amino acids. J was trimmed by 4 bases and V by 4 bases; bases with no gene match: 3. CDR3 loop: CASSKSGGYNEQFF. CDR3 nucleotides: TGTGCCAGCAGCAAAAGCGGGGGGTACAATGAGCAGTTCTTC.

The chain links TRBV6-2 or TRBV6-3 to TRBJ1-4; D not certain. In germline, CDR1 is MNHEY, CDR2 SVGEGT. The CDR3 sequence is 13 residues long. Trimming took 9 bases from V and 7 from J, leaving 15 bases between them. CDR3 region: CASGGRPGEKLFF. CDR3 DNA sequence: TGTGCCAGTGGCGGGCGCCCTGGTGAAAAACTGTTTTTT.

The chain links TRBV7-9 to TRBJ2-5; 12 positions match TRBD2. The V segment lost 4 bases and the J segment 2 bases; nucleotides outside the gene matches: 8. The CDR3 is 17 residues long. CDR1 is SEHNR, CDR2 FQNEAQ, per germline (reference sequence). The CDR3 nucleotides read TGTGCCAGCAGCTCCCTAGCGGGAGGGCCAGGGCAAGAGACCCAGTACTTC. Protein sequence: CASSSLAGGPGQETQYF.

In DNA form, the CDR3 reads TGTGCCAGCTCACCCTCCGGGACAGCCTCTGGAAACACCATATATTTT. This codes for CASSPSGTASGNTIYF. The rearrangement links TRBV18 to TRBJ1-3, with TRBD1 matching over 7 bases. Germline trimming cut 3 bases from V and 0 bases from J; bases unmatched to any gene: 5. CDR1 is KGHSH, CDR2 LQKENI, per germline. This CDR3 spans 16 amino acids.

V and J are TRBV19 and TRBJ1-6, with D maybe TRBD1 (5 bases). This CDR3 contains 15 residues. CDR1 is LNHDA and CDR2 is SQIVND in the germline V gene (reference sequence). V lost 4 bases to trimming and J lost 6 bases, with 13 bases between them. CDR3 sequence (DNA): TGTGCCAGTAGTACCAATCAGGGTGGTAATTCACCCCTCCACTTT. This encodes CASSTNQGGNSPLHF.

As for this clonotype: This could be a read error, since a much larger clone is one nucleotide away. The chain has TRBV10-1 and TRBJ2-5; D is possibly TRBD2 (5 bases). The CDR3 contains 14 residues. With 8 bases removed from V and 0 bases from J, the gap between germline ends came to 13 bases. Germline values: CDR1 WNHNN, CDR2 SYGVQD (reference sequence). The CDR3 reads CASGAGTHQETQYF. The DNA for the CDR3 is TGCGCCAGCGGCGCGGGTACCCACCAAGAGACCCAGTACTTC.

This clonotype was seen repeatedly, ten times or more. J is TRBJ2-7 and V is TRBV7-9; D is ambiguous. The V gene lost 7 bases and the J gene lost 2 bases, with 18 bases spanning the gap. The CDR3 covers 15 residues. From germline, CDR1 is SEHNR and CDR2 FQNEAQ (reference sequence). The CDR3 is CASTSLLLAAYEQYF. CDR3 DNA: TGTGCCAGCACCAGCTTACTACTCGCCGCCTACGAGCAGTACTTC.

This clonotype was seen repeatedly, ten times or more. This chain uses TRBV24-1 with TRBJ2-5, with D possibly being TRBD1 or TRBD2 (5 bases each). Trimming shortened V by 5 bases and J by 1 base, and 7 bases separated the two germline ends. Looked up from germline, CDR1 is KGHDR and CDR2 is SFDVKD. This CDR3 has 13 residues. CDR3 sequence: CATSGGIQETQYF. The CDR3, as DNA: TGTGCCACCAGTGGGGGGATCCAAGAGACCCAGTACTTC.

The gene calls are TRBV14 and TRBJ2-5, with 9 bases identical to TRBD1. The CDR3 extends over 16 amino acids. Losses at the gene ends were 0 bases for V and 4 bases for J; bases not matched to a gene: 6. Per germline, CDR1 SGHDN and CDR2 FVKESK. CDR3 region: CASSQDWRQGVETQYF. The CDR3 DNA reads TGTGCCAGCAGCCAAGATTGGAGACAGGGGGTAGAGACCCAGTACTTC. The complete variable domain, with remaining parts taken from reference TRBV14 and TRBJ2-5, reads EAGVTQFPSHSVIEKGQTVTLRCDPISGHDNLYWYRRVMGKEIKFLLHFVKESKQDESGMPNNRFLAERTGGTYSTLKVQPAELEDSGVYFCASSQDWRQGVETQYFGPGTRLLVL.